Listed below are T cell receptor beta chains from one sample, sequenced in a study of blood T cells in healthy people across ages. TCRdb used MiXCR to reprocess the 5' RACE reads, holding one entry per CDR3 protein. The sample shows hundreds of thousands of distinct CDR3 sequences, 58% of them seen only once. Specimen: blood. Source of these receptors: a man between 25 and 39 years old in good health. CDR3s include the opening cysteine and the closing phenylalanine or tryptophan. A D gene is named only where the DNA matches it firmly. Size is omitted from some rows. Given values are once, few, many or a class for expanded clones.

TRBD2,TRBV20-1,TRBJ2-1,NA,TGCAGTGCAATCTTACTAGCGGGAGGGGGCAATGAGCAGTTCTTC,CSAILLAGGGNEQFF
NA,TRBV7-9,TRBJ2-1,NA,TGTGCCAGCAGCCCTCTGGCCTGGGGGGCCAATGAGCAGTTCTTC,CASSPLAWGANEQFF
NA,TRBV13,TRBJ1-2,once,TGTGCCACCAACTACGTGGGCTATGGCTACACCTTC,CATNYVGYGYTF
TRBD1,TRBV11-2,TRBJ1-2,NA,TGTGCCAGCAGCTCACAGGGACAGGGGGCTGACTATGGCTACACCTTC,CASSSQGQGADYGYTF
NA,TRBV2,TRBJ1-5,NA,TGTGCCAGCAGTGAGTGGGGTGGGAGCAATCAGCCCCAGCATTTT,CASSEWGGSNQPQHF
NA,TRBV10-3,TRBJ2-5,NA,TGTGCATCGGGGGTGAGTTTGGAGACCCAGTACTTC,CASGVSLETQYF
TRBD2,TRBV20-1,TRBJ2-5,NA,TGCAGTGCTAATTTGCCTAGCGGGTCTCAAGAGACCCAGTACTTC,CSANLPSGSQETQYF
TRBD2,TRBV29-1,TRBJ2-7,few,TGCAGCGTTGAGGAGGTGAGCGGGGTCGAGCAGTACTTC,CSVEEVSGVEQYF
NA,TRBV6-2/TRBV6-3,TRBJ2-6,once,TGTGCCAGCAGTCCTCCACGTTCCACCTTGGGGGCCAACGTCCTGACTTTC,CASSPPRSTLGANVLTF
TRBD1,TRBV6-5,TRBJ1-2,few,TGTGCCAGCAGTTACTCGACTGGGACAGTTAATTATGGCTACACCTTC,CASSYSTGTVNYGYTF
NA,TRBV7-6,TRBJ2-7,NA,TGTGCCAGCAGCTTAGATCCCCTAATCTACTATCACTACGAGCAGTACTTC,CASSLDPLIYYHYEQYF
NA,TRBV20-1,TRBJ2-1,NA,TGCAGTGCTAGAGATAATGGGGTAAGCTACAATGAGCAGTTCTTC,CSARDNGVSYNEQFF
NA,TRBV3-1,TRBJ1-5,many,TGTGCCAGCAGCCGGACAGAGAATCAGCCCCAGCATTTT,CASSRTENQPQHF
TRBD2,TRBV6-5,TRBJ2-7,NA,TGTGCCAGCAGTTACTCGCGGACTAGCGGGAGGGGCGAGCAGTACTTC,CASSYSRTSGRGEQYF
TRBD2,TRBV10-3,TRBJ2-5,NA,TGTGCCATCAGTGAGAGTAAGGGACGAGCGGGAGAAGAGACCCAGTACTTC,CAISESKGRAGEETQYF
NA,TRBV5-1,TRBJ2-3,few,TGCGCCAGCAGCTTGGTCCCCGAAGCAGATACGCAGTATTTT,CASSLVPEADTQYF
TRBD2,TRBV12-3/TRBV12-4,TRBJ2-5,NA,TGTGCCAGCAGCGACGGGACTAGCGGGAGGGCCATGTACTTC,CASSDGTSGRAMYF
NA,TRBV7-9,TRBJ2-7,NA,TGTGCCAGCAGCCTAATCCGCCTGGTGACCCATACAGACGAGCAGTACTTC,CASSLIRLVTHTDEQYF
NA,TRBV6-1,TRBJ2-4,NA,TGTGCCAGCAGCCCACCCCCCCAGCAGTACTTC,CASSPPPQQYF
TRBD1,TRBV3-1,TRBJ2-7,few,TGTGCCAGCAGCCAGGGACAGGCCTACGAGCAGTACTTC,CASSQGQAYEQYF
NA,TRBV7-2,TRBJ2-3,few,TGTGCCAGCAGCTTACCAGGGTCCGCTAGCACAGATACGCAGTATTTT,CASSLPGSASTDTQYF
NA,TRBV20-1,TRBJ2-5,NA,TGCAGTGCTAGAGAGGGCCCCCTCGAGGAGACCCAGTACTTC,CSAREGPLEETQYF
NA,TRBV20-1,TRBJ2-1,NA,TGCAGTGCTAGAGATCTGGTCAGGAGCTCCTACAATGAGCAGTTCTTC,CSARDLVRSSYNEQFF
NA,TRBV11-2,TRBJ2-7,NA,TGTGCCAGCAGCTTAGAGGCGGGACAGATCTACAATGAGCAGTACTTC,CASSLEAGQIYNEQYF
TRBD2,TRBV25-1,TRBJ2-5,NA,TGTGCCAGCAGTGATTTAGCGGGGAGAGGGAATGAGCAGTACTTC,CASSDLAGRGNEQYF
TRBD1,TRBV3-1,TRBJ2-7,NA,TGTGCCAGCAGCCGCGATAGACAGGGGCGATACGAGCAGTACTTC,CASSRDRQGRYEQYF
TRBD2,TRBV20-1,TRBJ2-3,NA,TGCAGTGCTAGACTAGCGGGAGGCGCAGATACGCAGTATTTT,CSARLAGGADTQYF